These 27 T cell receptor beta chains originate from one sample sequenced in a study of shared clonotypes between healthy human individuals (TCRdb year 2020). Library method: the immunoSEQ multiplex PCR assay. Held by TCRdb, this immuneACCESS table contains in-frame sequences only and omits some clones. Under half of the omission traces to an unresolved V gene where checked; the cause of the rest is unknown. This sample comprises under 550,000 clones, around 96% of them detected only once. Of the sample, 0.055% to 0.075% falls within the top ten clones. The sequencing input was naive CD4+ T cells sorted from blood. The cell subset or site label corresponds to: CD45RA+ positively selected. The receptors come from a woman in her twenties or thirties in good health.

The chain links TRBV4-2 to TRBJ2-7, with D perhaps being TRBD1 or TRBD2 (6 bases each). Trimming pared 4 bases from V and 2 bases from J, leaving 15 bases between. CDR3 length: 15 residues. The germline V gene has CDR1 LGHNA and CDR2 YNFKEQ. The chain's CDR3 is CASSRGAGSPYEQYF. CDR3 coding DNA: TGTGCCAGCAGCCGGGGGGCAGGCTCCCCCTACGAGCAGTACTTC.

V and J are TRBV28 and TRBJ2-7; tentatively, D is TRBD1 (6 bases). The V gene's germline CDR1 is MDHEN and CDR2 SYDVKM. This CDR3 spans 16 amino acids. Trimming pared 3 bases from V and 4 bases from J, leaving 19 bases between. This CDR3 reads CASSLDRGTPPYEQYF. Here the CDR3 DNA reads TGTGCCAGCAGTTTGGACAGAGGGACACCACCATACGAGCAGTACTTC.

The V gene is TRBV28, the J gene TRBJ2-6, with TRBD1 as a possible D gene (5 bases). Trimming took 2 bases from V and 1 from J, leaving 6 bases between them. Germline-derived CDR1 and CDR2 are MDHEN and SYDVKM. The CDR3 spans 15 residues. This CDR3 reads CASSLGASGANVLTF. CDR3 nucleotides: TGTGCCAGCAGTTTAGGGGCTTCTGGGGCCAACGTCCTGACTTTC.

The V call is TRBV28, the J call TRBJ2-7, with TRBD1 identical over 10 bases. CDR1 is MDHEN and CDR2 is SYDVKM in the germline V gene. The CDR3 consists of 16 residues. The V gene end was trimmed by 7 bases and the J gene end by 5 bases; junction bases not matched to a gene: 14. CDR3 DNA: TGTGCCAGCACCCTGCCCTCCGGGACAGGGGACCACGAGCAGTACTTC. Translated: CASTLPSGTGDHEQYF.

In this sample, this clone turned up once. In the same sample, other DNA sequences code for this CDR3. V gene TRBV6-5 combines with J gene TRBJ1-3; TRBD1 might be the D (6 bases). This CDR3 is 14 amino acids long. V lost 4 bases and J 1 base, leaving 8 bases between the germline ends. From germline, CDR1 is MNHEY and CDR2 SVGAGI. CDR3 amino acids: CASSSTGSGNTIYF. The CDR3, as DNA: TGTGCCAGCAGTTCGACAGGTTCTGGAAACACCATATATTTT.

Only a few counts were recorded for this clone. The J gene is TRBJ1-1, the V gene TRBV9; 7 nucleotides match TRBD1. From germline, CDR1 is SGDLS and CDR2 YYNGEE. The junction had 4 bases not matched to a gene; V was cut back by 4 bases and J by 1 base. This CDR3 has 14 amino acids. In DNA, the CDR3 is TGTGCCAGCAGCCCCCGGACAGGGAACACTGAAGCTTTCTTT. It encodes CASSPRTGNTEAFF.

V gene TRBV7-9 combines with J gene TRBJ2-5, with TRBD1 as a possible D gene (6 bases). The V gene's germline CDR1 is SEHNR and CDR2 FQNEAQ (reference sequence). This CDR3 has 13 amino acids. Trimming pared 5 bases from V and 5 bases from J, leaving 12 bases between. This chain's CDR3 is CASSPRDMETQYF. The CDR3 DNA follows: TGTGCCAGCAGCCCCCGGGACATGGAGACCCAGTACTTC.

The J gene is TRBJ2-1, the V gene TRBV6-1; D is uncertain. The germline CDR1 and CDR2 sequences are MNHNS and SASEGT. The CDR3 extends over 12 amino acids. V was pared by 7 bases and J by 2 bases, with 6 bases between. In DNA, the CDR3 is TGTGCCAGCACCCAGACCTACAATGAGCAGTTCTTC. Amino acids: CASTQTYNEQFF.

V is TRBV6-1 and J is TRBJ1-1; the D gene is possibly TRBD1 (6 bases). The CDR3 consists of 15 residues. Germline values: CDR1 MNHNS, CDR2 SASEGT. V was clipped by 2 bases and J by 4 bases, with 14 bases between them. The CDR3 here is CASSELSRGVTEAFF. The CDR3 DNA is TGTGCCAGCAGTGAACTGAGCAGGGGAGTCACTGAAGCTTTCTTT.

The chain carries TRBV5-1 and TRBJ1-4; 7 nucleotides line up with TRBD1. There are 16 residues in the CDR3. Germline trimming cut 3 bases from V and 2 bases from J; bases unmatched to any gene: 7. The germline gives CDR1 SGHRS, CDR2 YFSETQ. This chain's CDR3 is CASSSTGSLTNEKLFF. In DNA, the CDR3 is TGCGCCAGCAGCTCGACAGGGAGTTTGACTAATGAAAAACTGTTTTTT.

This chain joins TRBV27 and TRBJ2-5; D call uncertain. Germline V CDR1 and CDR2: MNHEY, SMNVEV (reference sequence). Deletions cut 5 bases from V and 1 base from J, with 11 bases between. This CDR3 has 14 residues. CDR3 residues: CASSPLGVQETQYF. CDR3 bases: TGTGCCAGCAGTCCCCTTGGGGTCCAAGAGACCCAGTACTTC.

The chain carries TRBV9 and TRBJ1-2; 9 bases agree with TRBD1. The CDR3 is made up of 12 amino acids. The V and J ends lost 6 bases and 8 bases, in that order; junction bases with no gene match: 5. CDR1 is SGDLS and CDR2 is YYNGEE in the germline V gene. The chain's CDR3 is CASNDRGKGYTF. The CDR3 DNA reads TGTGCCAGCAACGACAGGGGGAAAGGCTACACCTTC.

The gene calls are TRBV28 and TRBJ2-1; 10 nucleotides align to TRBD1. With V trimmed by 6 bases and J by 3 bases, 11 bases remained unmatched. The germline gives CDR1 MDHEN, CDR2 SYDVKM. The CDR3 spans 17 residues. As DNA, the CDR3 is TGTGCCAGCAGCTACGCGGCAGGGACAGGGGTCTACAATGAGCAGTTCTTC. Its translation is CASSYAAGTGVYNEQFF.

The V gene is TRBV7-4, the J gene TRBJ2-7; D call uncertain. V lost 8 bases, J lost 3 bases, and 17 bases lay in between. Germline V gives CDR1 SGHVT, CDR2 SQSDAQ. The CDR3 extends over 14 amino acids. The CDR3 DNA reads TGTGCCAGCCGCCACCTCTCAGGTCGCTACGAGCAGTACTTC. Translating it yields CASRHLSGRYEQYF.

The chain uses TRBV28 and TRBJ1-3; 7 bases map to TRBD1. The CDR3 is made up of 21 amino acids. The germline gives CDR1 MDHEN, CDR2 SYDVKM. With 3 bases clipped from V and 0 bases from J, the junction kept 20 bases outside the gene matches. CDR3: CASSLVWGQMTMMSSGNTIYF. The CDR3 nucleotides read TGTGCCAGCAGTTTGGTCTGGGGACAGATGACGATGATGAGCTCTGGAAACACCATATATTTT.

This clone was seen just once. V gene TRBV28 combines with J gene TRBJ2-1; TRBD2 matches at 10 bases. The CDR3 sequence is 19 residues long. V lost 3 bases to trimming and J lost 5 bases; unmatched junction nucleotides: 16. The germline gives CDR1 MDHEN, CDR2 SYDVKM. The CDR3 DNA reads TGTGCCAGCAGTTTCTTTGGTAGCGGGAGGCGCGACCCGGACAATGAGCAGTTCTTC. This encodes CASSFFGSGRRDPDNEQFF.

This chain connects TRBV18 to TRBJ2-7; D could derive from TRBD1 or TRBD2 (5 bases each). V gave up 3 bases and J gave up 5 bases, with 17 bases separating them. The germline V gene has CDR1 KGHSH and CDR2 LQKENI. The CDR3 totals 15 residues. The CDR3 sequence: CASSPSRDVGNEQYF. The DNA of the CDR3 is TGTGCCAGCTCACCTAGTAGGGACGTCGGGAACGAGCAGTACTTC. The full variable domain, rest sourced from reference TRBV18 and TRBJ2-7, is NAGVMQNPRHLVRRRGQEARLRCSPMKGHSHVYWYRQLPEEGLKFMVYLQKENIIDESGMPKERFSAEFPKEGPSILRIQQVVRGDSAAYFCASSPSRDVGNEQYFGPGTRLTVT.

The chain carries TRBV9 and TRBJ1-3, with D uncertain. Germline lookup yields CDR1 SGDLS and CDR2 YYNGEE. The CDR3 runs to 15 residues. The V and J ends lost 4 bases and 0 bases respectively, with 11 bases between them. CDR3 sequence (DNA): TGTGCCAGCAGCCCCATGACGGACTCTGGAAACACCATATATTTT. Residues: CASSPMTDSGNTIYF. The variable domain in full, with the rest retrieved from reference TRBV9 and TRBJ1-3, is DSGVTQTPKHLITATGQRVTLRCSPRSGDLSVYWYQQSLDQGLQFLIQYYNGEERAKGNILERFSAQQFPDLHSELNLSSLELGDSALYFCASSPMTDSGNTIYFGEGSWLTVV.

The V and J genes are TRBV25-1 and TRBJ1-1, with a tentative D call TRBD1 (5 bases). The CDR3 runs 15 residues. Trimming left V 1 base short and J 6 bases short, with 15 bases between. Looked up from germline, CDR1 is MGHDK and CDR2 is SYGVNS. The DNA for the CDR3 is TGTGCCAGCAGTGAATCCGGCTGGGGGGTCGCTGAAGCTTTCTTT. Amino acids: CASSESGWGVAEAFF.

This clone was seen only a few times. The chain joins TRBV19 to TRBJ1-5, with unresolved D. The CDR3 is 12 amino acids. Trimming removed 8 bases at V and 0 bases at J, with 5 bases between. CDR1 is LNHDA and CDR2 is SQIVND in the germline V gene (reference sequence). The CDR3 DNA is TGTGCCAGTTCTTATAGCAATCAGCCCCAGCATTTT. This sequence encodes CASSYSNQPQHF.

The V and J genes are TRBV28 and TRBJ1-2; 11 bases line up with TRBD1. The V gene's germline CDR1 is MDHEN and CDR2 SYDVKM. The CDR3 totals 14 residues. The V and J ends lost 4 bases and 8 bases, in that order; junction bases with no gene match: 6. The CDR3 DNA is TGTGCCAGCAGTTCGGACAGGGGGCAGGAAGGCTACACCTTC. Translating it yields CASSSDRGQEGYTF.

This chain links TRBV5-1 with TRBJ2-2; 8 positions match TRBD1. V dropped 0 bases and J dropped 5; count of bases not matched to a gene: 3. CDR3 length: 15 residues. The V gene's germline CDR1 is SGHRS and CDR2 YFSETQ. This CDR3 reads CASSLGGQATGELFF. The CDR3 DNA is TGCGCCAGCAGCTTGGGGGGACAGGCAACCGGGGAGCTGTTTTTT. Full variable domain (remainder filled in from reference TRBV5-1 and TRBJ2-2): KAGVTQTPRYLIKTRGQQVTLSCSPISGHRSVSWYQQTPGQGLQFLFEYFSETQRNKGNFPGRFSGRQFSNSRSEMNVSTLELGDSALYLCASSLGGQATGELFFGEGSRLTVL.

CDR3 loop: CASSDLGLGEAFF. The CDR3 DNA reads TGTGCCAGCAGTGATTTGGGTTTAGGAGAAGCTTTCTTT. This chain uses TRBV2 with TRBJ1-1; D gene uncertain. V dropped 3 bases and J dropped 8 bases, with 13 bases sitting between them. CDR1 is SNHLY and CDR2 is FYNNEI in the germline V gene. The CDR3 covers 13 residues.

The chain recombines TRBV5-1 with TRBJ1-1; D ambiguous. Between the trimmed V and J ends, which lost 0 bases and 0 bases, there was a span of 15 bases. Germline values: CDR1 SGHRS, CDR2 YFSETQ. This CDR3 has 17 residues. CDR3 nucleotides: TGCGCCAGCAGCTTGGGACGGACCTTGGAGTTGAACACTGAAGCTTTCTTT. Translating gives CASSLGRTLELNTEAFF.

The rearrangement joins TRBV6-6 to TRBJ2-5, with D tentatively TRBD2 (6 bases). Trimming pared 8 bases from V and 1 base from J, leaving 17 bases between. The CDR3 sequence is 15 residues long. Germline assignment: CDR1 MNHNY and CDR2 SVGAGI (reference sequence). CDR3: CASCRGSGSQETQYF. The CDR3 DNA reads as TGTGCCAGCTGCCGGGGTAGCGGATCCCAAGAGACCCAGTACTTC.

The V and J genes are TRBV10-2 and TRBJ2-7, with unresolved D. The germline V and J ends were trimmed by 6 bases and 2 bases, with 2 bases remaining between them. Germline V lookup: CDR1 WSHSY, CDR2 SAAADI. The CDR3 is 10 amino acids. In nucleotides, the CDR3 is TGCGCCAGCAGACCCTACGAGCAGTACTTC. Protein product: CASRPYEQYF.

For this clone: Other nucleotide sequences from this sample produce the same CDR3. The chain joins TRBV18 to TRBJ2-1; tentative D call: TRBD2 (6 bases). V was cut by 0 bases and J by 3 bases, with 9 bases left in between. Per germline, CDR1 KGHSH and CDR2 LQKENI. This CDR3 comprises 15 residues. The DNA for the CDR3 is TGTGCCAGCTCACCACCTAGCGGCGGCTACAATGAGCAGTTCTTC. Translation gives CASSPPSGGYNEQFF.